The 29 T cell receptor beta chains below come from one sample, sequenced in a study of control samples from healthy donors and cancer patients. The protocol was immunoSEQ multiplex PCR, while the TCRdb copy is restricted to in-frame clones and leaves out a portion. The sample includes about 140,000 clones, around 90% seen only once; the top ten take 5.5% to 7.5%. Material: blood. The receptors shown here come from a young man in good health.

V usage is TRBV7-2 and J usage is TRBJ2-1; 8 positions agree with TRBD2. V lost 1 base, J lost 4 bases, and 6 bases stayed unmatched. The CDR3 is made up of 16 amino acids. Germline V CDR1 and CDR2: SGHTA, FQGNSA. For the CDR3, the DNA is TGTGCCAGCAGCTTAGGGGTGCGGGGGGCGTACAATGAGCAGTTCTTC. This encodes CASSLGVRGAYNEQFF. Based on the CDR3 plus reference TRBV7-2 and TRBJ2-1, the full variable domain is GAGVSQSPSNKVTEKGKDVELRCDPISGHTALYWYRQSLGQGLEFLIYFQGNSAPDKSGLPSDRFSAERTGGSVSTLTIQRTQQEDSAVYLCASSLGVRGAYNEQFFGPGTRLTVL.

The V and J genes are TRBV7-2 and TRBJ2-5; D unresolved. Trimming took off 5 bases at V and 1 base at J, with 2 bases between the two ends. Germline assignment: CDR1 SGHTA and CDR2 FQGNSA. The CDR3 has 11 amino acids. The DNA of the CDR3 is TGTGCCAGCAGCCCCCAAGAGACCCAGTACTTC. Translating it yields CASSPQETQYF.

The rearrangement joins TRBV6-5 to TRBJ2-2; 7 bases line up with TRBD1. Per germline, CDR1 MNHEY and CDR2 SVGAGI. CDR3 length: 13 amino acids. The V and J ends lost 6 bases and 4 bases, in that order; junction bases with no gene match: 2. The CDR3 loop reads CASRYRGTGELFF. CDR3 DNA sequence: TGTGCCAGCAGGTACAGGGGCACCGGGGAGCTGTTTTTT.

The genes are TRBV29-1 and TRBJ2-7; D is perhaps TRBD1 or TRBD2 (5 bases each). CDR1 is SQVTM and CDR2 is ANQGSEA in the germline V gene. V was cut by 4 bases and J by 2 bases, with 12 bases left in between. The CDR3 is made up of 13 amino acids. The CDR3 sequence: CSVGFSGPYEQYF. The CDR3 DNA follows: TGCAGCGTTGGATTTTCGGGGCCCTACGAGCAGTACTTC.

The chain uses TRBV7-2 and TRBJ1-4; 7 positions match TRBD1. Germline assignment: CDR1 SGHTA and CDR2 FQGNSA. The V segment lost 5 bases and the J segment 8 bases; nucleotides outside the gene matches: 5. The CDR3 totals 13 residues. The DNA of the CDR3 is TGTGCCAGCAGCCGACAGGGAGAGGAAAAACTGTTTTTT. Translated: CASSRQGEEKLFF.

The rearrangement links TRBV7-9 to TRBJ2-3; the D is unclear. The CDR3 runs 14 residues. V was pared by 1 base and J by 2 bases, with 7 bases between. Looked up from germline, CDR1 is SEHNR and CDR2 is FQNEAQ (reference sequence). The CDR3 sequence is CASSLGGITDTQYF. CDR3 DNA: TGTGCCAGCAGCTTAGGGGGTATCACAGATACGCAGTATTTT. Looking up the rest from reference TRBV7-9 and TRBJ2-3 gives the full variable domain: DTGVSQNPRHKITKRGQNVTFRCDPISEHNRLYWYRQTLGQGPEFLTYFQNEAQLEKSRLLSDRFSAERPKGSFSTLEIQRTEQGDSAMYLCASSLGGITDTQYFGPGTRLTVL.

This sequence joins TRBV6-1 and TRBJ2-5, with D perhaps matching TRBD1 (6 bases). This CDR3 spans 18 amino acids. V gave up 1 base and J gave up 4 bases, with 22 bases separating them. CDR1 and CDR2 from the germline V gene are MNHNS and SASEGT. CDR3 in DNA: TGTGCCAGCAGTGAAGGTCGGGGCAGGGGTGCCGCGTTAGAGACCCAGTACTTC. Translation gives CASSEGRGRGAALETQYF.

This chain links TRBV4-2 with TRBJ2-7; TRBD1 agrees at 7 bases. The V segment lost 1 base and the J segment 0 bases; nucleotides outside the gene matches: 3. This CDR3 region has 15 residues. Per germline, CDR1 LGHNA and CDR2 YNFKEQ. The CDR3 DNA reads as TGTGCCAGCAGCCAAGTTGGGGACAGCTCCTACGAGCAGTACTTC. Protein sequence: CASSQVGDSSYEQYF.

The chain's CDR3 is CASSARLAGGADTQYF. In DNA form, the CDR3 reads TGTGCCAGCAGCGCTAGACTAGCGGGGGGGGCAGATACGCAGTATTTT. This rearrangement joins TRBV9 to TRBJ2-3, with 14 bases matching TRBD2. Per the germline V gene, CDR1 is SGDLS and CDR2 is YYNGEE. The CDR3 sequence is 16 residues long. Losses at the gene ends were 3 bases for V and 4 bases for J; bases not matched to a gene: 4.

This clone was seen a few times. The chain links TRBV3-1 (or the pseudogene TRBV3-2) to TRBJ2-2; D unresolved. Trimming removed 1 base at V and 6 bases at J, with 0 bases between. The germline gives CDR1 LGHDT, CDR2 YNNKEL (reference sequence). The CDR3 runs to 11 residues. The CDR3 bases are TGTGCCAGCAGCCAAGCCGGGGAGCTGTTTTTT. This gives the protein CASSQAGELFF.

V usage is TRBV10-3 and J usage is TRBJ1-6; possible D gene TRBD1, 5 bases. This CDR3 spans 14 amino acids. Germline assignment: CDR1 ENHRY and CDR2 SYGVKD. The V and J ends lost 5 bases and 5 bases respectively, with 10 bases between them. The CDR3 protein is CAISSGTHNSPLHF. DNA for the CDR3: TGTGCCATCAGTTCCGGGACCCATAATTCACCCCTCCACTTT.

The chain recombines TRBV19 with TRBJ1-2; D possibly corresponds to TRBD1 (6 bases). Trimming left V 5 bases short and J 5 bases short, with 12 bases between. Germline V gene sequence: CDR1 LNHDA, CDR2 SQIVND (reference sequence). The CDR3 runs to 13 residues. The CDR3 DNA is TGTGCCAGTAGTGGGCGGACAGCATATGGCTACACCTTC. Translated, it gives CASSGRTAYGYTF.

The chain recombines TRBV11-2 with TRBJ1-1, with no clear D. The germline V and J ends were trimmed by 5 bases and 0 bases, with 10 bases remaining between them. The CDR3 has 14 residues. Per the germline V gene, CDR1 is SGHAT and CDR2 is FQNNGV. The CDR3 region has the DNA TGTGCCAGCAGCCCGATGACGGTGAACACTGAAGCTTTCTTT. This codes for CASSPMTVNTEAFF.

The chain joins TRBV4-1 to TRBJ2-3, with 11 positions matching TRBD2. V trimming: 1 base; J trimming: 2 bases; junction bases outside the gene matches: 5. CDR1 and CDR2 (germline): MGHRA, YSYEKL. The CDR3 covers 17 residues. CDR3 protein: CASSQVFSGGATDTQYF. The CDR3 DNA follows: TGCGCCAGCAGCCAAGTCTTTAGCGGGGGGGCCACAGATACGCAGTATTTT.

This chain joins TRBV5-1 and TRBJ1-2; D gene unclear. Trimming pared 1 base from V and 8 bases from J, leaving 12 bases between. Germline loops: CDR1 SGHRS, CDR2 YFSETQ. This CDR3 comprises 13 residues. The CDR3 nucleotides are TGCGCCAGCAGCTTGTATGGGTGGGAAGGCTACACCTTC. Residues: CASSLYGWEGYTF.

The rearrangement links TRBV12-2 to TRBJ2-7. TRBV12-2 is labeled a pseudogene. This CDR3 has 15 residues. Written as DNA, the CDR3 is TGTGCAAGTCGCTTAGTGGGGTATCCTAGTTACGAGCAGTACTTC. Protein product: CASRLVGYPSYEQYF.

This clone was counted a single time. The genes are TRBV30 and TRBJ2-3; possible D gene TRBD1, 6 bases. Per germline, CDR1 GTSNPN and CDR2 SVGIG (reference sequence). This CDR3 has 13 amino acids. Between the trimmed V and J ends, which lost 4 bases and 0 bases, there was a span of 8 bases. The CDR3 nucleotides are TGTGCCTGGACTCAGGGGAGCACAGATACGCAGTATTTT. This sequence encodes CAWTQGSTDTQYF.

V gene TRBV7-3 combines with J gene TRBJ1-4; the match to TRBD1 covers 8 bases. The V segment lost 5 bases and the J segment 7 bases; nucleotides outside the gene matches: 6. The CDR3 sequence is 14 residues long. The V gene's germline CDR1 is SGHTA and CDR2 FQGTGA. The CDR3 protein is CASSPTGASEKLFF. CDR3 sequence (DNA): TGTGCCAGCAGCCCGACAGGGGCAAGTGAAAAACTGTTTTTT. Based on the CDR3 plus reference TRBV7-3 and TRBJ1-4, the full variable domain is GAGVSQTPSNKVTEKGKYVELRCDPISGHTALYWYRQSLGQGPEFLIYFQGTGAADDSGLPNDRFFAVRPEGSVSTLKIQRTERGDSAVYLCASSPTGASEKLFFGSGTQLSVL.

This clone appeared a single time. This chain connects TRBV5-1 to TRBJ1-3; possibly TRBD1 for D (5 bases). Trimming shortened V by 0 bases and J by 0 bases, and 13 bases separated the two germline ends. Germline V gene lookup returns CDR1 SGHRS and CDR2 YFSETQ. This CDR3 spans 17 amino acids. The CDR3 sequence: CASSLGVGGNSGNTIYF. CDR3 bases: TGCGCCAGCAGCTTGGGGGTCGGGGGGAACTCTGGAAACACCATATATTTT.

The rearrangement links TRBV5-4 to TRBJ1-2; TRBD1 aligns across 8 bases. The CDR3 contains 13 residues. CDR1 is SGHNT and CDR2 is YYREEE in the germline V gene (reference sequence). The ends lost 1 base at V and 7 bases at J; junction bases unmatched: 3. Written as DNA, the CDR3 is TGTGCCAGCAGCTTGATACAGGGGGTTGGCTACACCTTC. Translation: CASSLIQGVGYTF.

The chain's CDR3 is CASTVPTYQPQHF. The CDR3 DNA reads TGTGCCAGCACCGTCCCTACATATCAGCCCCAGCATTTT. This chain connects TRBV11-3 to TRBJ1-5; D is unresolved. This CDR3 contains 13 residues. Germline V gene lookup returns CDR1 SGHNT and CDR2 YENEEA. The V end lost 7 bases, the J end lost 5 bases, and 12 bases lay between the germline ends.

The rearrangement links TRBV28 to TRBJ2-7, with D perhaps TRBD2 (5 bases). V lost 7 bases and J 0 bases, leaving 16 bases between the germline ends. Germline CDR1 MDHEN, CDR2 SYDVKM. The CDR3 totals 15 residues. This chain's CDR3 is CASTLAAVGSYEQYF. In DNA, the CDR3 is TGTGCCAGCACCCTCGCAGCGGTGGGCTCCTACGAGCAGTACTTC.

The chain couples TRBV18 to TRBJ1-5; D might be TRBD1 (5 bases). V gave up 3 bases and J gave up 0 bases, with 6 bases separating them. CDR3 length equals 14 residues. The germline V gene encodes CDR1 KGHSH and CDR2 LQKENI. CDR3 loop: CASSPDSSNQPQHF. The DNA for the CDR3 is TGTGCCAGCTCACCCGACAGTAGCAATCAGCCCCAGCATTTT.

The rearrangement links TRBV12-5 to TRBJ2-4, with D possibly being TRBD2 (5 bases). This CDR3 spans 11 amino acids. V was shortened by 6 bases and J by 7 bases, with 7 bases between the two germline ends. Germline V gene lookup returns CDR1 LGHNT and CDR2 FRNRAP. The CDR3 region is CASGPGNIQYF. In DNA form, the CDR3 reads TGTGCTAGTGGACCGGGGAACATTCAGTACTTC.

The chain couples TRBV7-9 to TRBJ2-2, with D unclear. This CDR3 has 14 amino acids. The germline V gene has CDR1 SEHNR and CDR2 FQNEAQ (reference sequence). Trimming left V 0 bases short and J 5 bases short, with 7 bases between. The CDR3 coding sequence is TGTGCCAGCAGCTTAGCCGGTAGTACCGGGGAGCTGTTTTTT. Translated, it gives CASSLAGSTGELFF. The full variable domain, rest sourced from reference TRBV7-9 and TRBJ2-2, is DTGVSQNPRHKITKRGQNVTFRCDPISEHNRLYWYRQTLGQGPEFLTYFQNEAQLEKSRLLSDRFSAERPKGSFSTLEIQRTEQGDSAMYLCASSLAGSTGELFFGEGSRLTVL.

This clone was seen a single time. This sequence joins TRBV10-3 and TRBJ1-3; the match to TRBD1 covers 7 bases. The CDR3 has 16 amino acids. The V gene's germline CDR1 is ENHRY and CDR2 SYGVKD. The trim removed 5 bases at V and 3 bases at J, leaving 10 bases unmatched. The CDR3 DNA reads as TGTGCCATCAGTTTGACAGGGACTCAGGTTGGAAACACCATATATTTT. Its translation: CAISLTGTQVGNTIYF.

A few counts support this clone. V and J are TRBV5-1 and TRBJ1-3; D unclear. CDR3 length equals 13 residues. The germline CDR1 and CDR2 sequences are SGHRS and YFSETQ. Trimming took 0 bases from V and 8 from J, leaving 9 bases between them. The CDR3 DNA reads TGCGCCAGCAGCTTGGAGGGTCGATACACCATATATTTT. It yields the protein CASSLEGRYTIYF.

The V gene is TRBV6-2 or TRBV6-3, the J gene TRBJ2-1, with unresolved D. Trimming removed 2 bases from V and 7 bases from J, with 9 bases in between. CDR1 is MNHEY, CDR2 SVGEGT, per germline. CDR3 length: 13 residues. The CDR3 coding sequence is TGTGCCAGCAGTTACAGTCCCTCGAATGAGCAGTTCTTC. Amino acids: CASSYSPSNEQFF.

The gene calls are TRBV7-2 and TRBJ2-5; D is possibly TRBD2 (6 bases). V gave up 5 bases and J gave up 2 bases, with 18 bases separating them. Germline V CDR1 and CDR2: SGHTA, FQGNSA. This CDR3 has 16 residues. The CDR3 DNA follows: TGTGCCAGCAGCATCCAGAAGGGGACTTTTCAAGAGACCCAGTACTTC. Translated: CASSIQKGTFQETQYF.